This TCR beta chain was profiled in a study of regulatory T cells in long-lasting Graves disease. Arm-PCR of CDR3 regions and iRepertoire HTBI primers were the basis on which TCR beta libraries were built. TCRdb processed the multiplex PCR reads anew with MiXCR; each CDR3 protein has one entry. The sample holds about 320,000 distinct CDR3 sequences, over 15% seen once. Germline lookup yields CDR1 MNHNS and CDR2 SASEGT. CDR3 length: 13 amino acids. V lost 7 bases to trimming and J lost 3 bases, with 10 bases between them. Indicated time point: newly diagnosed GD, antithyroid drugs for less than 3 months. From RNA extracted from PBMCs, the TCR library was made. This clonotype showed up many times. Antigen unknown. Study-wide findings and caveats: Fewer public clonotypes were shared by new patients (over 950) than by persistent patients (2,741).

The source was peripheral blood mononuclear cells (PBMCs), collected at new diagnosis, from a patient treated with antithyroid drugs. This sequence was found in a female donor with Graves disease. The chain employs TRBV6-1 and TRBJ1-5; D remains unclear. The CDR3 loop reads CASNAGPNQPQHF. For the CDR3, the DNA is TGTGCCAGCAACGCAGGACCCAATCAGCCCCAGCATTTT.